This TCR beta chain stems from a study of blood T cell repertoires in COVID-19. Study details: From the United States, Italy and Spain came samples of acute and convalescent COVID-19. T cells, B-cell-depleted T cells, or PBMCs provided the cDNA or gDNA that served as material.

Original methodology: Using reference gene primer amplification, nucleated cell counts were estimated. Using immunoSEQ multiplex PCR, the repertoire was profiled, and TCRdb retains in-frame clones only, with some absent. The DNA was the basis for D and trimming; V, J and clone size are from that table. This sample has about 91,000 clones, with about three quarters found just once. Germline trimming cut 5 bases from V and 0 bases from J; bases unmatched to any gene: 9. Germline V gene data show CDR1 as SGHVS and CDR2 as FQNEAQ. The CDR3 covers 17 residues. The clonotype was recovered from a man between 65 and 85 years old with acute or convalescent COVID-19. The rearrangement joins TRBV7-8 to TRBJ2-1; 8 bases align to TRBD2. Sequenced material: peripheral blood. The CDR3 coding sequence is TGTGCCAGCAGCCCTTATAGCGGGGCCCTCTCCTACAATGAGCAGTTCTTC. Translation gives CASSPYSGALSYNEQFF.